This entry concerns a single TCR beta chain. These data originate in a study of response to subunit inactivated influenza vaccine. In TCRdb, the RT-PCR reads were re-called with MiXCR into one record per CDR3 protein. The profile shows 500,000 to 600,000 distinct CDR3 sequences, 10% to 12% of them singletons. Germline CDR1 MGHRA, CDR2 YSYEKL. Trimming removed 2 bases at V and 3 bases at J, with 13 bases between. The CDR3 runs 15 residues. In addition, the sample was reused for a study of T cells expressing NK-cell markers. From that paper: Synthesis of TCR beta cDNA relied on 5'RACE template switching carrying UMIs. Most of the eight sequenced donors tested HCMV-seropositive; one tested seronegative. An anti-gamma-delta TCR antibody restricted sorting to alpha-beta TCR T cells in several experiments. The CD3+CD56-NKG2C+ fraction of a handful of donors was likewise dominated by these clonotypes.

The receptor comes from a man aged 50-59 years who received an inactivated influenza vaccine. This chain uses TRBV4-1 with TRBJ1-1; the D is unclear. The material was PBMCs from blood, obtained on the day of vaccination. CDR3 DNA sequence: TGCGCCAGCAGCCAACGGGTTATCGCGGACACTGAAGCTTTCTTT. Protein product: CASSQRVIADTEAFF.